These 2 T cell receptor beta chains were all obtained from the same sample, sequenced in a study of T cells in localized non-small cell lung cancer (dated by TCRdb to 2018 to 2020). The library was built by means of the immunoSEQ multiplex PCR assay. The table was pulled from immuneACCESS by TCRdb, which kept in-frame rearrangements only. Such tables lose some clones; where checked, under half of the loss comes from unresolved V genes, and the rest has no known cause. This sample gives a few thousand clones in total; 25% to 30% of them show up just once. Less than 25% of the sample is held by the ten biggest clonotypes. The specimen was normal lung tissue next to the tumor, collected before any cancer treatment. These receptors originate from a male donor aged 60 or over with stage II lung adenocarcinoma.

V is TRBV28 and J is TRBJ2-6, with D unresolved. The germline CDR1 and CDR2 sequences are MDHEN and SYDVKM. The CDR3 spans 15 residues. V lost 5 bases to trimming and J lost 3 bases, with 11 bases between them. In DNA form, the CDR3 reads TGTGCCAGCAGTCCCGGGCCGCTTGGGGCCAACGTCCTGACTTTC. It specifies CASSPGPLGANVLTF.

The genes are TRBV10-2 and TRBJ2-7; 8 nucleotides match TRBD1. This CDR3 region has 13 residues. The J segment lost 4 bases and the V segment lost 5 bases, leaving 4 bases of the junction unmatched. CDR1 is WSHSY and CDR2 is SAAADI in the germline V gene. As DNA, the CDR3 is TGCGCCAGCAGTCAACAGGGGGGATACGAGCAGTACTTC. Its protein is CASSQQGGYEQYF.